Following are 19 T cell receptor beta chains from one sample sequenced in a study of graft-versus-host responses after intestinal transplantation. Antigen specificity for these receptors is unknown. TCRdb's copy holds only in-frame clones and misses some; the assay was immunoSEQ multiplex PCR. Of just under 90,000 clones listed, about four fifths are singletons. The input for sequencing was unstimulated CD8+ T cells sorted from spleen or lymph node cells, taken before intestinal transplant. These receptors came from a human donor who received an intestinal transplant.

The rearrangement links TRBV14 to TRBJ2-3; 9 bases map to TRBD1. Germline lookup yields CDR1 SGHDN and CDR2 FVKESK. The CDR3 length is 15 residues. The V gene end was trimmed by 4 bases and the J gene end by 4 bases; junction bases not matched to a gene: 6. CDR3 sequence: CASSPRDRDPDTQYF. CDR3 DNA sequence: TGTGCCAGCAGCCCCCGGGACAGGGACCCAGATACGCAGTATTTT.

The J gene is TRBJ1-2, the V gene TRBV6-5; 9 bases are shared with TRBD1. Germline-derived CDR1 and CDR2 are MNHEY and SVGAGI. Trimming took 4 bases from V and 4 from J; bases not matched to a gene: 4. This CDR3 is 14 amino acids long. This chain's CDR3 is CASSSDRGGYGYTF. The CDR3 coding sequence is TGTGCCAGCAGTTCGGACAGGGGTGGCTATGGCTACACCTTC.

The CDR3 DNA is TGTGCCAGCAGCTTGGTGGTGGGGAGCTCCTACGAGCAGTACTTC. Encoded protein: CASSLVVGSSYEQYF. The chain combines TRBV5-5 with TRBJ2-7; D is possibly TRBD2 (5 bases). The CDR3 spans 15 residues. Trimming removed 0 bases at V and 0 bases at J, with 10 bases between. From germline, CDR1 is SGHKS and CDR2 YYEKEE (reference sequence).

V usage is TRBV9 and J usage is TRBJ2-5; D is ambiguous. Trimming took off 0 bases at V and 0 bases at J, with 0 bases between the two ends. CDR1 is SGDLS, CDR2 YYNGEE, per germline. The CDR3 runs 12 residues. CDR3 coding DNA: TGTGCCAGCAGCGTAGACCAAGAGACCCAGTACTTC. Amino acid sequence: CASSVDQETQYF.

The chain uses TRBV19 and TRBJ1-5; D remains unclear. The CDR3 runs to 14 residues. Germline V lookup: CDR1 LNHDA, CDR2 SQIVND (reference sequence). With 6 bases removed from V and 5 bases from J, the gap between germline ends came to 14 bases. The CDR3 sequence: CASRQGTYYQPQHF. CDR3 nucleotide sequence: TGTGCCAGTAGGCAAGGCACGTACTATCAGCCCCAGCATTTT.

The chain joins TRBV6-5 to TRBJ2-3; TRBD1 might be the D (5 bases). CDR3 length: 14 residues. Trimming cost V 2 bases and J 1 base, with 7 bases left between them. CDR1 MNHEY and CDR2 SVGAGI come from the germline V gene. The CDR3 here is CASSYGAGTDTQYF. DNA of the CDR3: TGTGCCAGCAGTTACGGGGCAGGCACAGATACGCAGTATTTT.

The V call is TRBV27, the J call TRBJ2-5; the D gene could be TRBD1 or TRBD2 (5 bases each). TRBJ2-7 matches the DNA end more closely, so the J call is doubtful. Germline V gene sequence: CDR1 MNHEY, CDR2 SMNVEV (reference sequence). The CDR3 contains 16 residues. CDR3 sequence: CASSLSWGSRGNEQYF. CDR3 DNA: TGTGCCAGCAGTTTATCATGGGGGAGCCGGGGCAACGAGCAGTACTTC.

The genes are TRBV2 and TRBJ2-1; D gene unclear. The CDR3 runs 10 residues. V lost 6 bases and J lost 10, with 7 bases in between. Looked up from germline, CDR1 is SNHLY and CDR2 is FYNNEI. CDR3 amino acids: CASRGKEQFF. The CDR3 DNA reads as TGTGCCAGCAGAGGGAAGGAGCAGTTCTTC.

The rearrangement links TRBV4-1 to TRBJ1-1, with unresolved D. The germline CDR1 and CDR2 sequences are MGHRA and YSYEKL. This CDR3 is 15 amino acids long. V lost 4 bases and J lost 1, with 13 bases in between. Here the CDR3 reads CASSLRGRENTEAFF. The CDR3 nucleotides are TGCGCCAGCAGCCTCCGAGGACGGGAGAACACTGAAGCTTTCTTT.

This sequence joins TRBV2 and TRBJ1-1; weak D call: TRBD1 (6 bases). The CDR3 sequence is 14 residues long. CDR1 and CDR2 (germline): SNHLY, FYNNEI. V was cut by 4 bases and J by 6 bases, with 15 bases left in between. The CDR3 loop reads CASSVWAGDAEAFF. The DNA for the CDR3 is TGTGCCAGCAGTGTCTGGGCAGGGGATGCTGAAGCTTTCTTT. Looking up the rest from reference TRBV2 and TRBJ1-1 gives the full variable domain: EPEVTQTPSHQVTQMGQEVILRCVPISNHLYFYWYRQILGQKVEFLVSFYNNEISEKSEIFDDQFSVERPDGSNFTLKIRSTKLEDSAMYFCASSVWAGDAEAFFGQGTRLTVV.

The rearrangement links TRBV7-8 to TRBJ2-5, with D maybe TRBD2 (6 bases). V lost 2 bases, J lost 2 bases, and 12 bases lay in between. The CDR3 runs 15 residues. Per germline, CDR1 SGHVS and CDR2 FQNEAQ. The CDR3 spells CASSLLRLAQETQYF. The CDR3 DNA reads TGTGCCAGCAGCTTACTGCGGCTAGCGCAAGAGACCCAGTACTTC. Filled out from reference TRBV7-8 and TRBJ2-5, the complete variable domain reads GAGVSQSPRYKVAKRGQDVALRCDPISGHVSLFWYQQALGQGPEFLTYFQNEAQLDKSGLPSDRFFAERPEGSVSTLKIQRTQQEDSAVYLCASSLLRLAQETQYFGPGTRLLVL.

The rearrangement joins TRBV6-1 to TRBJ2-3, with 7 bases that match TRBD1. V was clipped by 3 bases and J by 4 bases; unmatched bases: 7. This CDR3 spans 15 amino acids. Germline CDR1 is MNHNS and CDR2 is SASEGT. The CDR3 coding sequence is TGTGCCAGCAGTGACCCGACAGGGAAGTCAGATACGCAGTATTTT. Residues: CASSDPTGKSDTQYF.

The chain employs TRBV4-1 and TRBJ1-1, with no clear D. Germline-derived CDR1 and CDR2 are MGHRA and YSYEKL. This CDR3 contains 14 residues. Deletions cut 0 bases from V and 1 base from J, with 6 bases between. The CDR3 reads CASSQDSRNTEAFF. The DNA of the CDR3 is TGCGCCAGCAGCCAAGATTCCAGGAACACTGAAGCTTTCTTT.

This chain uses TRBV7-2 with TRBJ2-7, with 9 bases identical to TRBD1. The CDR3 loop spans 16 amino acids. Germline values: CDR1 SGHTA, CDR2 FQGNSA. V shed 5 bases, J shed 4 bases, and the junction held 12 bases outside the gene matches. CDR3 in amino acids: CASSPWPGQGIYEQYF. The CDR3 DNA follows: TGTGCCAGCAGCCCTTGGCCGGGACAGGGAATTTACGAGCAGTACTTC.

This rearrangement joins TRBV27 to TRBJ1-1; D gene ambiguous. Trimming took off 4 bases at V and 4 bases at J, with 13 bases between the two ends. The germline CDR1 and CDR2 sequences are MNHEY and SMNVEV (reference sequence). This CDR3 is built from 14 residues. The CDR3: CASSSLDLITEAFF. For the CDR3, the DNA is TGTGCCAGCAGTTCCTTGGATTTAATCACTGAAGCTTTCTTT.

The chain combines TRBV7-3 with TRBJ2-3, with D hard to call. The length of the CDR3 is 15 residues. Germline CDR1 reads SGHTA; CDR2 reads FQGTGA. Trimming stripped 1 base from V and 5 bases from J, with 13 bases between. The CDR3 region is CASSLIRRVGDTQYF. The CDR3 DNA follows: TGTGCCAGCAGCTTAATTCGCCGGGTTGGAGATACGCAGTATTTT.

The chain employs TRBV2 and TRBJ1-1; D is undetermined. This CDR3 contains 11 residues. CDR1 SNHLY and CDR2 FYNNEI come from the germline V gene. V gave up 6 bases and J gave up 1 base, with 3 bases separating them. The CDR3 loop reads CASRQNTEAFF. Written as DNA, the CDR3 is TGTGCCAGCAGACAGAACACTGAAGCTTTCTTT. Full variable domain (outside the CDR3, taken from reference TRBV2 and TRBJ1-1): EPEVTQTPSHQVTQMGQEVILRCVPISNHLYFYWYRQILGQKVEFLVSFYNNEISEKSEIFDDQFSVERPDGSNFTLKIRSTKLEDSAMYFCASRQNTEAFFGQGTRLTVV.

The chain has TRBV4-1 and TRBJ2-1; 12 nucleotides align to TRBD2. Looked up from germline, CDR1 is MGHRA and CDR2 is YSYEKL. This CDR3 is 16 amino acids long. With 4 bases clipped from V and 7 bases from J, the junction kept 8 bases outside the gene matches. The CDR3 loop reads CASSPLRLAGENEQFF. The CDR3, as DNA: TGCGCCAGCAGCCCACTAAGACTAGCGGGAGAAAATGAGCAGTTCTTC.

The chain has TRBV6-5 and TRBJ2-5; the D is unclear. Deletions cut 5 bases from V and 7 bases from J, with 8 bases between. Germline V gene lookup returns CDR1 MNHEY and CDR2 SVGAGI. The CDR3 contains 11 residues. The CDR3: CASSEPRTQYF. CDR3 in DNA: TGTGCCAGCAGTGAACCTCGGACCCAGTACTTC.